These T cell receptor beta chains were read from a single sample in a study of cytomegalovirus exposure and HLA in healthy donors. Data came from immunoSEQ multiplex PCR; TCRdb stores just in-frame clones and leaves some out. Of 55,000 to 75,000 clones listed, approximately 90% are singletons. Sequenced material: PBMCs. The source is a man aged 18 to 35 in good health and CMV-seronegative. Each CDR3 is given with its conserved first and last residue.

>TRBV28|TRBJ2-2
CASSRTTGELFF
>TRBV5-1|TRBJ1-2
CASSQLTGTRLGYTF
>TRBV18|TRBJ1-1
CASSGDRDTEAFF
>TRBV30|TRBJ2-2
CARQVANTGELFF
>TRBV9|TRBJ1-5
CASSVASMPNQPQHF
>TRBV19|TRBJ2-2
CASSQDRPNTGELFF
>TRBV4-3|TRBJ2-2
CASSHWTSGSRVSGELFF
>TRBV7-2|TRBJ2-1
CASSGQEYNEQFF
>TRBV27|TRBJ2-6
CASRRTRDRVSGANVLTF
>TRBV28|TRBJ2-3
CASTHTLEEGGGTDTQYF
>TRBV7-2|TRBJ1-2
CASSLGFDRGYGYTF
>TRBV27|TRBJ2-3
CASSHEPGLATNTQYF
>TRBV28|TRBJ2-1
CASSLGSGNNEQFF
>TRBV7-2|TRBJ1-1
CASSSQLRKNTEAFF
>TRBV14|TRBJ2-1
CASSQVGGEQFF
>TRBV11-2|TRBJ2-5
CASSLVAGLALGETQYF
>TRBV28|TRBJ1-2
CASTSTGTNYGYTF
>TRBV30|TRBJ1-5
CAWSGGLRGPQHF
>TRBV7-3|TRBJ2-1
CASSLATSGANEQFF
>TRBV7-3|TRBJ2-1
CASSPTGHYNEQFF
>TRBV27|TRBJ1-4
CASSLYPEGEKLFF
>TRBV7-9|TRBJ2-7
CASSLDGGGPYEQYF
>TRBV23-1|TRBJ1-1
CASSQSTRLETEAFF
>TRBV11-2|TRBJ1-4
CASSFTRGAGEKLFF
>TRBV5-4|TRBJ2-5
CASSSSTGTTQETQYF
>TRBV19|TRBJ1-1
CACHQGRTEAFF
>TRBV9|TRBJ2-7
CASSVQGTSYEQYF
>TRBV6-1|TRBJ2-6
CASSDSRTGGANVLTF
>TRBV4-3|TRBJ2-3
CASSQEQRQGITDTQYF
>TRBV4-3|TRBJ1-2
CASSLDRTNYGYTF
>TRBV11-3|TRBJ2-7
CASSLPGAGASGVEQYF
>TRBV7-9|TRBJ1-2
CASSLDTAYTF
>TRBV28|TRBJ2-7
CASSSSGRSDEQYF